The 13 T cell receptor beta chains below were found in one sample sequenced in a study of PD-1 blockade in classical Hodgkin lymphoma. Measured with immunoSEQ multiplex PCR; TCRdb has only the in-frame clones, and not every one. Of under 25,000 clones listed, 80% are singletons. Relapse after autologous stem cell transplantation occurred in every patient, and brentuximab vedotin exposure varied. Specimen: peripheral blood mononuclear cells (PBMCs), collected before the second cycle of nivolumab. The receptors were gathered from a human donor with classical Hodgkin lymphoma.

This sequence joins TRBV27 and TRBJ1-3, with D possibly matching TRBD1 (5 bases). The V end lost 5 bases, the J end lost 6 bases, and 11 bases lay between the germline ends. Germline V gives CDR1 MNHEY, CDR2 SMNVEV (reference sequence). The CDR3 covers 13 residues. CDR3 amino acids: CASSTRGANTIYF. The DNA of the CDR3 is TGTGCCAGCAGTACTAGGGGAGCAAACACCATATATTTT.

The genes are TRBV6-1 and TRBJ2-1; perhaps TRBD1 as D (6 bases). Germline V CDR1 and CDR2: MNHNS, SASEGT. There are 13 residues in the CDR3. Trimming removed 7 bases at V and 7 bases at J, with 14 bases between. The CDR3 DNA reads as TGTGCCAGCACTATTAAACAGGGTAATGAGCAGTTCTTC. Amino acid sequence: CASTIKQGNEQFF.

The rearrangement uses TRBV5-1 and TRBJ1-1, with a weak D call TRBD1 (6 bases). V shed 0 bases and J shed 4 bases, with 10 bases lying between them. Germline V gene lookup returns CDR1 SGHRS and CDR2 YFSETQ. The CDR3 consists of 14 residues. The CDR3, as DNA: TGCGCCAGCAGCTTGGCAGGGGATGGCACTGAAGCTTTCTTT. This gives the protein CASSLAGDGTEAFF.

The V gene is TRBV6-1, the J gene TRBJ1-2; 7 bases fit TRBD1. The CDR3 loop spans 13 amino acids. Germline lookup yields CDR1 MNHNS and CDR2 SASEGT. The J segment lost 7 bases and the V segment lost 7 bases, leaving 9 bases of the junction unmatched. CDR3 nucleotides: TGTGCCAGCATGGGGAGGGGGCAGCGTGGCTACACCTTC. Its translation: CASMGRGQRGYTF.

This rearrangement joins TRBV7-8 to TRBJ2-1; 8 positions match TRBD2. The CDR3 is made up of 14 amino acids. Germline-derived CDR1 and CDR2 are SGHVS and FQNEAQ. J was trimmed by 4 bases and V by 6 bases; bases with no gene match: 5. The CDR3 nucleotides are TGTGCCAGCAGGGATGCGGGGGGTTACAATGAGCAGTTCTTC. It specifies CASRDAGGYNEQFF.

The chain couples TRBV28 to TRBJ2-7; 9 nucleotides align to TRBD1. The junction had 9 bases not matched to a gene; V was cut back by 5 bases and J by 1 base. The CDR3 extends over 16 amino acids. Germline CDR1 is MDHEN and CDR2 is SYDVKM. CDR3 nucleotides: TGTGCCAGCAGTCCGACCGGGACAGGGAGGTCCTACGAGCAGTACTTC. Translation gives CASSPTGTGRSYEQYF. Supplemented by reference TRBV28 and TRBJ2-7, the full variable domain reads DVKVTQSSRYLVKRTGEKVFLECVQDMDHENMFWYRQDPGLGLRLIYFSYDVKMKEKGDIPEGYSVSREKKERFSLILESASTNQTSMYLCASSPTGTGRSYEQYFGPGTRLTVT.

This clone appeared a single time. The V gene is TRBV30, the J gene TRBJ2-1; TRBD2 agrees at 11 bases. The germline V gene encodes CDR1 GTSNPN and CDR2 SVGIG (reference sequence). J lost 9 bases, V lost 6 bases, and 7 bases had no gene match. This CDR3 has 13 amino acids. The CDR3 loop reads CACRASGRSEQFF. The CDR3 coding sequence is TGTGCCTGTCGTGCTAGCGGGAGGAGTGAGCAGTTCTTC.

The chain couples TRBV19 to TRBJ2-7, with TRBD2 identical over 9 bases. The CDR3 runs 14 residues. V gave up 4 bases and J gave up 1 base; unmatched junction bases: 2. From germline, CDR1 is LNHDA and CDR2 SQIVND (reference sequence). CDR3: CASSSSGSSYEQYF. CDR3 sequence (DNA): TGTGCCAGTAGTAGTAGCGGGAGTTCCTACGAGCAGTACTTC.

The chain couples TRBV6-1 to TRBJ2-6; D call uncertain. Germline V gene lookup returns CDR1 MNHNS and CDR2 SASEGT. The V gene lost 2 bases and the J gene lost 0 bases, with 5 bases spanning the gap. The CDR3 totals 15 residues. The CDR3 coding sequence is TGTGCCAGCAGTGAACAGCCCTCTGGGGCCAACGTCCTGACTTTC. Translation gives CASSEQPSGANVLTF.

CDR3 nucleotide sequence: TGTGCCAGCAGCTTTAGTCGACTAGCGGGAGCCGAGCAGTACTTC. Protein sequence: CASSFSRLAGAEQYF. This chain joins TRBV11-2 and TRBJ2-7; 12 bases align to TRBD2. The trim removed 3 bases at V and 6 bases at J, leaving 6 bases unmatched. Germline values: CDR1 SGHAT, CDR2 FQNNGV. CDR3 length equals 15 residues.

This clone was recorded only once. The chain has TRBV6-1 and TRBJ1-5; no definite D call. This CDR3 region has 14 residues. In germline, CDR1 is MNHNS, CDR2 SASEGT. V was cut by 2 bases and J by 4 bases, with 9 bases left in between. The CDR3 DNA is TGTGCCAGCAGTGAATTCGCAGGTAATCAGCCCCAGCATTTT. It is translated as CASSEFAGNQPQHF.

Here the CDR3 reads CASSADPTYNEQFF. The CDR3, as DNA: TGTGCCAGCAGTGCCGACCCGACCTACAATGAGCAGTTCTTC. The chain couples TRBV6-1 to TRBJ2-1; D is undetermined. Germline V gives CDR1 MNHNS, CDR2 SASEGT. V was cut by 4 bases and J by 2 bases, with 9 bases left in between. The CDR3 has 14 amino acids.

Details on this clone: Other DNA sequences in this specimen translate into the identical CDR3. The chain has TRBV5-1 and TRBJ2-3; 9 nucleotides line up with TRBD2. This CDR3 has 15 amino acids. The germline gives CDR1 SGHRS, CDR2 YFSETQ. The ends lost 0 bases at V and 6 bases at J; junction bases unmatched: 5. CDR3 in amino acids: CASSLVSGSPDTQYF. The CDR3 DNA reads TGCGCCAGCAGCTTGGTTAGCGGGAGCCCTGATACGCAGTATTTT.